A single T cell receptor (beta chain) is shown here with its context. This record comes from a study of blood T cell repertoires in COVID-19. Study in general: Samples representing acute and convalescent COVID-19 were sourced from the United States, Italy and Spain. Nucleic acid was either cDNA or gDNA, and it came from T cells, B-cell-depleted T cells, or PBMCs.

Participant-given clinical history determined each cohort assignment. Two negative PCRs, clearance, or symptom resolution characterized the recovered Cohort 3 donors. Generated by immunoSEQ multiplex PCR, the TCRdb table keeps only in-frame clones and is missing some. The sample includes some 250,000 clones, around 89% of them seen just once. Sequenced: PBMCs or T cells enriched from blood (not recorded which). The source is a man aged 35 to 55 who had recovered from COVID-19.

The chain's CDR3 is CATSDPGLAGNKYYNEQFF. In nucleotides, the CDR3 is TGTGCCACCAGTGATCCGGGACTAGCGGGGAACAAGTACTACAATGAGCAGTTCTTC. V and J are TRBV24-1 and TRBJ2-1, with TRBD2 matching 13 bases. V lost 3 bases and J lost 3; bases outside the gene matches: 10. Germline-derived CDR1 and CDR2 are KGHDR and SFDVKD. This CDR3 spans 19 amino acids.